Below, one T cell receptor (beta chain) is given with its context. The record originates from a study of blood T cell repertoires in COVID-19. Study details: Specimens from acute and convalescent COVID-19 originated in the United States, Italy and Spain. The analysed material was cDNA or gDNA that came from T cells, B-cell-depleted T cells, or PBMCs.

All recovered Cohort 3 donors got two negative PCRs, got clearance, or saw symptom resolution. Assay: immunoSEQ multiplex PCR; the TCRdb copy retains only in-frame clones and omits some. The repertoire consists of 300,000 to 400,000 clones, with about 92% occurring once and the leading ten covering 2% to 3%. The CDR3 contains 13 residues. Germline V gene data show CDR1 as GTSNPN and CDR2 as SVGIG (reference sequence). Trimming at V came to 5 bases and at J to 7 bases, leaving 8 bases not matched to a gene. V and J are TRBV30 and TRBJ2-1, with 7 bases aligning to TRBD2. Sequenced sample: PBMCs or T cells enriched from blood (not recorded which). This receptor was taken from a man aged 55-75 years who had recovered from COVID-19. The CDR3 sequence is CAWGLVPWNEQFF. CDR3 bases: TGTGCCTGGGGACTAGTACCGTGGAATGAGCAGTTCTTC.